These 10 T cell receptor beta chains share one sample of origin, sequenced in a study of T cell responses to AZD1222 COVID-19 vaccine. Measured with immunoSEQ multiplex PCR; TCRdb has only the in-frame clones, and not every one. This table holds 120,000 to 150,000 clones, just over 90% found once. This sample comprised peripheral blood, obtained on day 0 of AZD1222 vaccination. The origin of the receptors is an adult in good health.

This chain links TRBV28 with TRBJ1-3; tentatively, D is TRBD1 (5 bases). The ends were cut back, 6 bases at V and 0 bases at J, with 18 bases in the middle. From germline, CDR1 is MDHEN and CDR2 SYDVKM. The CDR3 consists of 17 residues. This CDR3 is CASSRGTFTLSGNTIYF. The CDR3 DNA is TGTGCCAGCAGCCGCGGGACTTTTACCCTCTCTGGAAACACCATATATTTT.

The chain joins TRBV3-1 (or the pseudogene TRBV3-2) to TRBJ1-4, with TRBD1 identical over 7 bases. V gave up 0 bases and J gave up 6 bases; unmatched junction bases: 4. Germline V lookup: CDR1 LGHDT, CDR2 YNNKEL (reference sequence). There are 15 residues in the CDR3. This chain's CDR3 is CASSQEGQGDEKLFF. CDR3 DNA: TGTGCCAGCAGCCAAGAGGGGCAGGGGGATGAAAAACTGTTTTTT.

J is TRBJ2-7 and V is TRBV2; 9 bases are shared with TRBD1. V lost 2 bases to trimming and J lost 3 bases; unmatched junction nucleotides: 2. This CDR3 has 14 residues. Germline CDR1 SNHLY, CDR2 FYNNEI. The CDR3 DNA is TGTGCCAGCAGTGAAACAGGGGGCAACTACGAGCAGTACTTC. As protein: CASSETGGNYEQYF. Using reference TRBV2 and TRBJ2-7 for the parts outside the CDR3, the full variable domain is EPEVTQTPSHQVTQMGQEVILRCVPISNHLYFYWYRQILGQKVEFLVSFYNNEISEKSEIFDDQFSVERPDGSNFTLKIRSTKLEDSAMYFCASSETGGNYEQYFGPGTRLTVT.

This chain joins TRBV9 and TRBJ1-1; 8 nucleotides line up with TRBD1. Germline-derived CDR1 and CDR2 are SGDLS and YYNGEE. The CDR3 spans 14 residues. V lost 4 bases, J lost 6 bases, and 8 bases stayed unmatched. The CDR3 reads CASSSRQGMAEAFF. CDR3 in DNA: TGTGCCAGCAGCTCCCGACAGGGGATGGCTGAAGCTTTCTTT.

V is TRBV7-6 and J is TRBJ2-1, with 10 bases matching TRBD2. Germline CDR1 and CDR2: SGHVS and FNYEAQ. The V segment lost 1 base and the J segment 2 bases; nucleotides outside the gene matches: 2. The CDR3 totals 16 residues. The CDR3 DNA follows: TGTGCCAGCAGCTTAGGGGGGACTAGCGCCTACAATGAGCAGTTCTTC. Translated, it gives CASSLGGTSAYNEQFF.

The chain recombines TRBV27 with TRBJ2-7, with no clear D. The V gene lost 11 bases and the J gene lost 2 bases, with 13 bases spanning the gap. This CDR3 is 12 amino acids long. Germline values: CDR1 MNHEY, CDR2 SMNVEV (reference sequence). CDR3 amino acids: CADTGLAYEQYF. Written as DNA, the CDR3 is TGTGCCGACACGGGCCTCGCCTACGAGCAGTACTTC.

V is TRBV7-9 and J is TRBJ1-1; no definite D call. This CDR3 is 11 amino acids long. The germline CDR1 and CDR2 sequences are SEHNR and FQNEAQ (reference sequence). The ends were cut back, 8 bases at V and 9 bases at J, with 13 bases in the middle. Written as DNA, the CDR3 is TGTGCCAGCTCCCAGGAAGTTAAAGCTTTCTTT. Protein sequence: CASSQEVKAFF. Complete variable domain (other parts from reference TRBV7-9 and TRBJ1-1): DTGVSQNPRHKITKRGQNVTFRCDPISEHNRLYWYRQTLGQGPEFLTYFQNEAQLEKSRLLSDRFSAERPKGSFSTLEIQRTEQGDSAMYLCASSQEVKAFFGQGTRLTVV.

The V and J genes are TRBV6-4 and TRBJ1-4; 9 bases agree with TRBD1. The CDR3 loop spans 17 amino acids. Unmatched junction bases numbered 10, after V lost 6 bases and J lost 2 bases. Germline CDR1 reads MRHNA; CDR2 reads SNTAGT. CDR3 protein: CASRQQGARGTNEKLFF. The CDR3 bases are TGTGCCAGCAGACAACAGGGGGCGAGAGGGACTAATGAAAAACTGTTTTTT.

In DNA, the CDR3 is TGTGCCAGCAGCTTCCCGGTCGGGGTCTATGGCTACACCTTC. It codes for CASSFPVGVYGYTF. The chain recombines TRBV5-8 with TRBJ1-2, with D unresolved. The CDR3 runs to 14 residues. V was shortened by 2 bases and J by 4 bases, with 12 bases between the two germline ends. CDR1 is SGHTS and CDR2 is YDEGEE in the germline V gene. The complete variable domain, with remaining parts taken from reference TRBV5-8 and TRBJ1-2, reads EAGVTQSPTHLIKTRGQQATLRCSPISGHTSVYWYQQALGLGLQFLLWYDEGEERNRGNFPPRFSGRQFPNYSSELNVNALELEDSALYLCASSFPVGVYGYTFGSGTRLTVV.

The V and J genes are TRBV18 and TRBJ1-3; D remains ambiguous. Germline V CDR1 and CDR2: KGHSH, LQKENI. V dropped 6 bases and J dropped 6 bases, with 18 bases sitting between them. The CDR3 totals 15 residues. DNA of the CDR3: TGTGCCAGCTCCCCGGGGATCCCCAACGAAAACACCATATATTTT. It codes for CASSPGIPNENTIYF.